The 4 T cell receptor beta chains below were found in one sample sequenced in a study of blood T cell repertoires in COVID-19. The assay was immunoSEQ multiplex PCR, and TCRdb's table has in-frame clones only and misses some. This table holds 270,000 or so clones, roughly nine tenths found once. The sample taken for sequencing was peripheral blood. The receptor set was obtained from a woman aged 25 to 39 with COVID-19, enrolled during active disease.

V usage is TRBV6-5 and J usage is TRBJ2-7, with D possibly matching TRBD1 (7 bases). There are 14 residues in the CDR3. CDR1 and CDR2 from the germline V gene are MNHEY and SVGAGI. Deletions cut 5 bases from V and 6 bases from J, with 17 bases between. The CDR3 sequence: CASSPRQGLSEQYF. The CDR3 DNA follows: TGTGCCAGCAGTCCCCGACAGGGACTCTCCGAGCAGTACTTC.

The V and J genes are TRBV18 and TRBJ1-5; possibly TRBD1 for D (6 bases). CDR1 KGHSH and CDR2 LQKENI come from the germline V gene. The CDR3 sequence is 15 residues long. Trimming shortened V by 2 bases and J by 3 bases, and 11 bases separated the two germline ends. The chain's CDR3 is CASSPYRDDNQPQHF. The CDR3 DNA sequence: TGTGCCAGCTCACCATACAGGGACGACAATCAGCCCCAGCATTTT.

J is TRBJ2-3 and V is TRBV2, with no clear D. The CDR3 consists of 12 residues. Per the germline V gene, CDR1 is SNHLY and CDR2 is FYNNEI. The germline V and J ends were trimmed by 6 bases and 4 bases, with 8 bases remaining between them. The CDR3 spells CASRPQADTQYF. In DNA, the CDR3 is TGTGCCAGCAGGCCGCAGGCAGATACGCAGTATTTT.

V and J are TRBV7-6 and TRBJ1-6; D perhaps matches TRBD1 (6 bases). Germline CDR1 SGHVS, CDR2 FNYEAQ. Trimming removed 5 bases at V and 6 bases at J, with 14 bases between. This CDR3 is built from 15 residues. The CDR3 loop reads CASSATGPFNSPLHF. The DNA for the CDR3 is TGTGCCAGCAGCGCGACAGGTCCTTTTAATTCACCCCTCCACTTT.